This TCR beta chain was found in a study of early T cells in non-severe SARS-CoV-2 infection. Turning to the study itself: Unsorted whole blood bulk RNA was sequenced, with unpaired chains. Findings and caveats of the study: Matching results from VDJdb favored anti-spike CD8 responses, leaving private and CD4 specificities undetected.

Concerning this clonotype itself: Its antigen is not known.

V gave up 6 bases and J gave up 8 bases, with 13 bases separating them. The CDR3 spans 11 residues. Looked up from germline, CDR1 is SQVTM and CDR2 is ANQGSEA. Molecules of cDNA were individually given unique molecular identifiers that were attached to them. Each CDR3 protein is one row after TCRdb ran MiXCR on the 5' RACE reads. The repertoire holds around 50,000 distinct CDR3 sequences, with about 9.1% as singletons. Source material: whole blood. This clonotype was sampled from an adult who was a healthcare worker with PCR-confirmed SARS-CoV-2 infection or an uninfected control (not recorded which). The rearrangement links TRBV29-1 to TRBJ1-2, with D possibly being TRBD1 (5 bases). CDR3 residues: CSVGEGYGYTF. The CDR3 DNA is TGCAGCGTGGGGGAGGGATACGGCTACACCTTC.